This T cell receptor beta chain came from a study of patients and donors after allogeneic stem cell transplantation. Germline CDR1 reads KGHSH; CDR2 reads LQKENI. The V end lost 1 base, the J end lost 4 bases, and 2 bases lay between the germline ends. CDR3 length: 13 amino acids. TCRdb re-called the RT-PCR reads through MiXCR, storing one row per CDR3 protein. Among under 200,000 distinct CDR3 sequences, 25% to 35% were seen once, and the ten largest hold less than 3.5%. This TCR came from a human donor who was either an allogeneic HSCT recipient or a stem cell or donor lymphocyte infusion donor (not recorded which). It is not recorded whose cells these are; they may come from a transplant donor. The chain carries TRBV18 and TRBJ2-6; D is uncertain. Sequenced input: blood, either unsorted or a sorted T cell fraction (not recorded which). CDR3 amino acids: CASSPQGANVLTF. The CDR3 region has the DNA TGTGCCAGCTCACCACAGGGGGCCAACGTCCTGACTTTC.